Following are 5 T cell receptor beta chains from one sample sequenced in a study of blood T cell repertoires in COVID-19. Profiling relied on immunoSEQ multiplex PCR, and the TCRdb table lists in-frame clones only, not all of them. The sample yields some 200,000 clones, around nine tenths seen once. The sample comprised peripheral blood. These receptors all stem from a man between 18 and 35 years old with active or convalescent COVID-19.

CDR3 region: CATSGGLGQDTQYF. The CDR3 DNA reads as TGTGCCACCAGTGGGGGACTAGGACAAGATACGCAGTATTTT. This chain connects TRBV24-1 to TRBJ2-3, with 8 bases lining up with TRBD2. With 5 bases clipped from V and 5 bases from J, the junction kept 5 bases outside the gene matches. CDR1 is KGHDR and CDR2 is SFDVKD in the germline V gene. The CDR3 spans 14 residues.

The chain links TRBV19 to TRBJ2-7, with a weak D call TRBD1 (5 bases). Trimming took 3 bases from V and 1 from J, leaving 10 bases between them. Germline loops: CDR1 LNHDA, CDR2 SQIVND (reference sequence). The CDR3 has 14 amino acids. CDR3 region: CASSMQGGSYEQYF. CDR3 DNA sequence: TGTGCCAGTAGTATGCAGGGTGGATCCTACGAGCAGTACTTC.

The chain joins TRBV6-2 or TRBV6-3 to TRBJ2-7; D is perhaps TRBD1 (5 bases). Per germline, CDR1 MNHEY and CDR2 SVGEGT. The V end was cut by 6 bases, the J end by 4 bases, with 10 bases between. This CDR3 contains 12 residues. The chain's CDR3 is CASSLRVYEQYF. In DNA form, the CDR3 reads TGTGCCAGCAGCCTCAGGGTATACGAGCAGTACTTC.

V is TRBV11-3 and J is TRBJ2-1; D might be TRBD2 (6 bases). The CDR3 is 15 amino acids. The ends were cut back, 2 bases at V and 10 bases at J, with 18 bases in the middle. Germline CDR1 is SGHNT and CDR2 is YENEEA. The CDR3 sequence is CASSLMRGPKMEQFF. CDR3 DNA sequence: TGTGCCAGCAGCTTAATGCGGGGCCCCAAAATGGAGCAGTTCTTC.

The V and J genes are TRBV4-1 and TRBJ1-4; unclear D gene. The CDR3 runs to 16 residues. CDR1 is MGHRA and CDR2 is YSYEKL in the germline V gene. The ends were cut back, 0 bases at V and 0 bases at J, with 8 bases in the middle. DNA for the CDR3: TGCGCCAGCAGCCAAGATTCGGGAGCAACTAATGAAAAACTGTTTTTT. Translated, it gives CASSQDSGATNEKLFF.